This TCR beta chain was profiled in a study of blood T cell repertoires in COVID-19. In the study overall: Whether acute or convalescent, the COVID-19 samples came from the United States, Italy and Spain.

Original data processing: Amplification of reference gene primers provided the estimated nucleated cell counts. Profiled with immunoSEQ multiplex PCR; TCRdb holds only in-frame clones, not every one. From that table come the V and J calls and clone size; the DNA was used to work out D and trimming. This sample has about 50,000 clones, with more than 70% found just once. Per the germline V gene, CDR1 is SGHNT and CDR2 is YENEEA. V lost 2 bases to trimming and J lost 0 bases, with 6 bases between them. The CDR3 extends over 14 amino acids. This rearrangement joins TRBV11-3 to TRBJ2-3; TRBD2 is a possible D gene (5 bases). The source is a woman in her fifties or sixties with acute or convalescent COVID-19. Sequencing was done on a sample of peripheral blood. The DNA for the CDR3 is TGTGCCAGCAGCTTATCGGGGAGCACAGATACGCAGTATTTT. Translated: CASSLSGSTDTQYF.